Here is one TCR beta chain with its context. TCRdb keeps only in-frame clones here, not all; method: immunoSEQ multiplex PCR. This table has tens of thousands of clones, 60% to 75% appearing once. These data come from a study of T cells in narcolepsy. The CDR3 runs to 17 residues. Germline loops: CDR1 MGHRA, CDR2 YSYEKL. Between the trimmed V and J ends, which lost 0 bases and 10 bases, there was a span of 22 bases. The genes are TRBV4-1 and TRBJ1-3, with D possibly being TRBD1 (6 bases). The sequencing sample was made of memory (CD45RA-) CD4+ T cells from blood. The TCR comes from a human donor in good health. The CDR3 sequence: CASSQEQGQRGSGTIYF. DNA for the CDR3: TGCGCCAGCAGCCAAGAACAGGGACAAAGGGGCTCAGGGACCATATATTTT.